These 9 T cell receptor beta chains were all obtained from the same sample, sequenced in a study of Ad26.COV2.S vaccination and SARS-CoV-2 variants. Measured with immunoSEQ multiplex PCR; TCRdb has only the in-frame clones, and not every one. The repertoire holds about 400,000 clones, around nine tenths seen once, with less than 4.5% in the top ten. Noted treatment: some 19 received Ad26.COV2.S at low or high dose, single or two shots; several received placebo; per-sample allocation not given. Day 63 following the first vaccine or placebo injection was when the samples were taken. The material sequenced was peripheral blood, taken in a trial of Ad26.COV2.S vaccine versus placebo. All receptors come from a person between 18 and 60 years old who received the Ad26.COV2.S COVID-19 vaccine or a placebo.

The rearrangement uses TRBV19 and TRBJ2-5; TRBD1 or TRBD2 may be the D gene (5 bases each). Looked up from germline, CDR1 is LNHDA and CDR2 is SQIVND (reference sequence). Trimming took off 7 bases at V and 4 bases at J, with 16 bases between the two ends. This CDR3 has 14 residues. CDR3 amino acids: CASNEGRRGETQYF. CDR3 nucleotides: TGTGCCAGTAACGAGGGGCGGCGCGGAGAGACCCAGTACTTC.

This chain connects TRBV4-2 to TRBJ2-5; 13 nucleotides agree with TRBD2. The CDR3 has 17 residues. Germline CDR1 LGHNA, CDR2 YNFKEQ. V gave up 0 bases and J gave up 2 bases; unmatched junction bases: 3. The CDR3: CASSQEGTSGVQETQYF. The DNA of the CDR3 is TGTGCCAGCAGCCAAGAGGGGACTAGCGGGGTACAAGAGACCCAGTACTTC.

V is TRBV6-5 and J is TRBJ1-3; D remains unclear. The V and J ends lost 6 bases and 0 bases respectively, with 9 bases between them. Germline assignment: CDR1 MNHEY and CDR2 SVGAGI. The CDR3 covers 14 residues. CDR3 nucleotides: TGTGCCAGCAGAGGCCGGAGCTCTGGAAACACCATATATTTT. This codes for CASRGRSSGNTIYF.

This chain links TRBV2 with TRBJ2-2, with D perhaps being TRBD1 or TRBD2 (5 bases each). The V gene's germline CDR1 is SNHLY and CDR2 FYNNEI. The V end was cut by 6 bases, the J end by 5 bases, with 19 bases between. The CDR3 consists of 16 residues. CDR3: CASSTGLGRETGELFF. The CDR3 bases are TGTGCCAGCAGCACGGGGTTAGGCAGGGAAACCGGGGAGCTGTTTTTT.

The chain carries TRBV5-1 and TRBJ1-4; 7 bases match TRBD1. V dropped 0 bases and J dropped 7; count of bases not matched to a gene: 18. From germline, CDR1 is SGHRS and CDR2 YFSETQ. The CDR3 extends over 19 amino acids. CDR3 protein: CASSLAMVRGASTGEKLFF. DNA of the CDR3: TGCGCCAGCAGCTTGGCCATGGTCAGGGGGGCCTCGACCGGTGAAAAACTGTTTTTT.

This chain uses TRBV9 with TRBJ2-6; TRBD2 is a possible D gene (6 bases). The CDR3 length is 16 residues. Germline CDR1 is SGDLS and CDR2 is YYNGEE. V was cut by 0 bases and J by 1 base, with 8 bases left in between. Written as DNA, the CDR3 is TGTGCCAGCAGCGTAGTTGCGGGGTCTGGGGCCAACGTCCTGACTTTC. Its protein product is CASSVVAGSGANVLTF.

The V call is TRBV7-3, the J call TRBJ2-3; maybe TRBD1 (7 bases). Germline V gene data show CDR1 as SGHTA and CDR2 as FQGTGA. Trimming shortened V by 0 bases and J by 3 bases, and 10 bases separated the two germline ends. This CDR3 has 15 amino acids. The CDR3 loop is CASSLTAGGTDTQYF. The DNA of the CDR3 is TGTGCCAGCAGCTTAACGGCAGGGGGGACAGATACGCAGTATTTT.

Notes on this clone: The same CDR3 also results from other DNA sequences found in this sample. The chain couples TRBV30 to TRBJ1-3; D gene uncertain. Germline V CDR1 and CDR2: GTSNPN, SVGIG (reference sequence). The CDR3 runs 13 residues. Deletions cut 0 bases from V and 1 base from J, with 4 bases between. CDR3 amino acids: CAWSVLSGNTIYF. The CDR3 DNA reads as TGTGCCTGGAGTGTACTGTCTGGAAACACCATATATTTT. The complete variable domain, with remaining parts taken from reference TRBV30 and TRBJ1-3, reads SQTIHQWPATLVQPVGSPLSLECTVEGTSNPNLYWYRQAAGRGLQLLFYSVGIGQISSEVPQNLSASRPQDRQFILSSKKLLLSDSGFYLCAWSVLSGNTIYFGEGSWLTVV.

The V call is TRBV28, the J call TRBJ1-4, with D possibly matching TRBD1 (6 bases). Between the trimmed V and J ends, which lost 3 bases and 7 bases, there was a span of 27 bases. The CDR3 spans 19 residues. Per germline, CDR1 MDHEN and CDR2 SYDVKM. This CDR3 reads CASSFSPFTRVKGGEKLFF. CDR3 nucleotides: TGTGCCAGCAGTTTTAGCCCCTTTACCAGGGTGAAGGGGGGTGAAAAACTGTTTTTT.